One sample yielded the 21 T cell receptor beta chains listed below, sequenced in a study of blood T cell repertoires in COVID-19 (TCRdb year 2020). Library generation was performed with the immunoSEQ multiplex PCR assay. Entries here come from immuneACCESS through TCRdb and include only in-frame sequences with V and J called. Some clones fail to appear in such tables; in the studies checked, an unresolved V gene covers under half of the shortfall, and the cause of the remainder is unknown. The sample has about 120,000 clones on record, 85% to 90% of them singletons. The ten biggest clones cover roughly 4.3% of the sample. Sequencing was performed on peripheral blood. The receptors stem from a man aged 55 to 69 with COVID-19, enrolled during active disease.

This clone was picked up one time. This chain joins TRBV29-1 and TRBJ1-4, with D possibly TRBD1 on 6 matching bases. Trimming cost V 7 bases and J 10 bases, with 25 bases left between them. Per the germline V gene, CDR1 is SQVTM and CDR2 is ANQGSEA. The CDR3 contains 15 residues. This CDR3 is CSATLQTGPGGKLFF. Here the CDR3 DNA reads TGCAGCGCCACCCTCCAGACAGGACCTGGTGGAAAACTGTTTTTT.

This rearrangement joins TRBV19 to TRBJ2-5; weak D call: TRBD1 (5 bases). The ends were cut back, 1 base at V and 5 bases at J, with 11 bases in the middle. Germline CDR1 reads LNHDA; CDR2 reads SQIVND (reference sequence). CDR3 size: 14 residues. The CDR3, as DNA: TGTGCCAGTAGTATAGGCAGGGTTGGCGAGACCCAGTACTTC. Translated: CASSIGRVGETQYF.

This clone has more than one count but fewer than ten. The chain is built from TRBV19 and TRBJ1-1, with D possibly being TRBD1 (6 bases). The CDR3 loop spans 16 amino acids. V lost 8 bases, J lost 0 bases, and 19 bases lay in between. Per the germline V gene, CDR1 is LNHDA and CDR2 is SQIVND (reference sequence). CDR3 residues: CASDIGGALVNTEAFF. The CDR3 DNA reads TGTGCCAGTGACATAGGGGGGGCTCTGGTGAACACTGAAGCTTTCTTT.

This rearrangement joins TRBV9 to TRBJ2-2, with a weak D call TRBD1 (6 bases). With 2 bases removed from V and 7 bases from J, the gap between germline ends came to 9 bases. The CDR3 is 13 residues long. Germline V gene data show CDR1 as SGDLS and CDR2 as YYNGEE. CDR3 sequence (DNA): TGTGCCAGCAGCGTCACAGGGCTCGGGGAGCTGTTTTTT. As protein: CASSVTGLGELFF.

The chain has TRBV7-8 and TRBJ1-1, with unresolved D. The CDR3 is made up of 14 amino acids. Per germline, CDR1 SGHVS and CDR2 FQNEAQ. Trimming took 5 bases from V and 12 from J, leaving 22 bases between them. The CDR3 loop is CASSGMARGGETFF. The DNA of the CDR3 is TGTGCCAGCAGCGGGATGGCCCGCGGAGGAGAGACTTTCTTT.

CDR3 sequence: CAWSSNVRREKLFF. The CDR3 region has the DNA TGTGCCTGGAGTTCGAACGTGCGGAGAGAAAAACTGTTTTTT. The V call is TRBV30, the J call TRBJ1-4; D not resolved. Germline lookup yields CDR1 GTSNPN and CDR2 SVGIG (reference sequence). V lost 2 bases and J 8 bases, leaving 15 bases between the germline ends. The CDR3 contains 14 residues. Combining the CDR3 with reference TRBV30 and TRBJ1-4 gives the whole variable domain SQTIHQWPATLVQPVGSPLSLECTVEGTSNPNLYWYRQAAGRGLQLLFYSVGIGQISSEVPQNLSASRPQDRQFILSSKKLLLSDSGFYLCAWSSNVRREKLFFGSGTQLSVL.

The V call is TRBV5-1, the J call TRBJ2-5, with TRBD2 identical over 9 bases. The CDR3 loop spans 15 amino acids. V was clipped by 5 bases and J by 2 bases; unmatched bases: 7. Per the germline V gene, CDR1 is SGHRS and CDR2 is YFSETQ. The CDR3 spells CASSIAGAPQETQYF. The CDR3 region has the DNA TGCGCCAGCAGTATAGCGGGGGCCCCACAAGAGACCCAGTACTTC.

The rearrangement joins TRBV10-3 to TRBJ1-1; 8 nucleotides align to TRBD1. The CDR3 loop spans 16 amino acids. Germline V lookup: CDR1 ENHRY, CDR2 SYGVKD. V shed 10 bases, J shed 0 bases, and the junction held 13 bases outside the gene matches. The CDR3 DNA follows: TGTGCCACCGCATACCCAGGACAGGGAATGAACACTGAAGCTTTCTTT. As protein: CATAYPGQGMNTEAFF.

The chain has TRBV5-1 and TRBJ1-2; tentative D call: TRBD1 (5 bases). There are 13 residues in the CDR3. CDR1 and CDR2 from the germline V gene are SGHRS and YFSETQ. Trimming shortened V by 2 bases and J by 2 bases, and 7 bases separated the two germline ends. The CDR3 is CASSFDRNYGYTF. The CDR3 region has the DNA TGCGCCAGCAGCTTCGACAGAAACTATGGCTACACCTTC.

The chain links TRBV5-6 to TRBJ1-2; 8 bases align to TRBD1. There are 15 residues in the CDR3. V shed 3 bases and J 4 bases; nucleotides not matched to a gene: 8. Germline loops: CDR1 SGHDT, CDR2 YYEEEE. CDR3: CASSWRDRNLYGYTF. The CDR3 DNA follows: TGTGCCAGCAGCTGGAGGGACAGGAACCTCTATGGCTACACCTTC.

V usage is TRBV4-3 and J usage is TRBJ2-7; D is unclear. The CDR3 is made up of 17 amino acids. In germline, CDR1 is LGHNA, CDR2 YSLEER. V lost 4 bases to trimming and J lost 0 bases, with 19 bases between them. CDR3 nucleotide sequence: TGCGCCAGCAGCCGAAGGCAAGAACAGAATCTCTCCTACGAGCAGTACTTC. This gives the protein CASSRRQEQNLSYEQYF.

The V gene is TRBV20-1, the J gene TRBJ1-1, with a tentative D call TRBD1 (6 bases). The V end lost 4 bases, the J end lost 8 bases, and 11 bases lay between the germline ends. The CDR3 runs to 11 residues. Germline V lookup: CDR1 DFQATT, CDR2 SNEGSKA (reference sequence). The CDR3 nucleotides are TGCAGTGCTACCACAGGGATCGAAGCTTTCTTT. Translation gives CSATTGIEAFF.

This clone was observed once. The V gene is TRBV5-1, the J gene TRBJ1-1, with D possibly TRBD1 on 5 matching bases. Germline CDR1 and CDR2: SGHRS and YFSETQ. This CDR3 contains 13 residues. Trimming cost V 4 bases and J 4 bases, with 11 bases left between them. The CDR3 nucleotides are TGCGCCAGCAGCAGTGCCGGGGGCACTGAAGCTTTCTTT. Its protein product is CASSSAGGTEAFF.

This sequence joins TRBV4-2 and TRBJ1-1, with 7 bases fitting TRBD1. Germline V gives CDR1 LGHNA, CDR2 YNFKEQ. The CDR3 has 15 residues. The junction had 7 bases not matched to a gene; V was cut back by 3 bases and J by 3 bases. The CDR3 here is CASSQGNRGYTEAFF. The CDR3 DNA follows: TGTGCCAGCAGCCAGGGGAACAGGGGTTACACTGAAGCTTTCTTT.

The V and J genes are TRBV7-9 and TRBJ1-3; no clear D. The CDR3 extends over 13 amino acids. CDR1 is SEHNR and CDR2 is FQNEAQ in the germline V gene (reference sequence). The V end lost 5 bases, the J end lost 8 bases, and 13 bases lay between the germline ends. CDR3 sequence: CASSPRVADTIYF. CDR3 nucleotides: TGTGCCAGCAGCCCACGGGTAGCGGACACCATATATTTT.

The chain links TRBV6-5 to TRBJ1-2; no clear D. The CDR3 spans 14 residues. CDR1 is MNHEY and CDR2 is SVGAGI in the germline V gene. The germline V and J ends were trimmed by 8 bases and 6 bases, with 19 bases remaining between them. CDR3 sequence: CASFDPPHSHGYTF. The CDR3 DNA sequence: TGTGCCAGCTTCGATCCCCCGCACAGCCATGGCTACACCTTC.

The CDR3 here is CSVKKDRDSYEQYF. The CDR3 DNA sequence: TGCAGCGTTAAAAAGGACAGGGACTCCTACGAGCAGTACTTC. V is TRBV29-1 and J is TRBJ2-7; 8 positions match TRBD1. The CDR3 runs to 14 residues. After removal of 5 bases from V and 0 bases from J, the junction contained 6 bases not matched to a gene. The V gene's germline CDR1 is SQVTM and CDR2 ANQGSEA.

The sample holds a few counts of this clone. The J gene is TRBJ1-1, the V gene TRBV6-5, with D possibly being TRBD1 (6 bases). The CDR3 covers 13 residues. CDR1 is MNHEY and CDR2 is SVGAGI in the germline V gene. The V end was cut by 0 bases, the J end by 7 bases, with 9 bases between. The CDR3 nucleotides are TGTGCCAGCAGTTACTCTACAGGGATTGAAGCTTTCTTT. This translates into CASSYSTGIEAFF.

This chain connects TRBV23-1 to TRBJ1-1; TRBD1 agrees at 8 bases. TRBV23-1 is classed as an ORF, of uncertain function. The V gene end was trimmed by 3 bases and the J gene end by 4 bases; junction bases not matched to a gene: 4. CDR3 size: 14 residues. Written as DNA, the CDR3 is TGCGCCAGCAGTCAGTCCAGGGGGCTCACTGAAGCTTTCTTT. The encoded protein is CASSQSRGLTEAFF.

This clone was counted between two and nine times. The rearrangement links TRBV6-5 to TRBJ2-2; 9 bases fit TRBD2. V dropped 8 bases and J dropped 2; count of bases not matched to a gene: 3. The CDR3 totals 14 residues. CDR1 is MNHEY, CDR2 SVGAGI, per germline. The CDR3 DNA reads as TGTGCCAGCGGGACTAGCCCAAACACCGGGGAGCTGTTTTTT. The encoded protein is CASGTSPNTGELFF.

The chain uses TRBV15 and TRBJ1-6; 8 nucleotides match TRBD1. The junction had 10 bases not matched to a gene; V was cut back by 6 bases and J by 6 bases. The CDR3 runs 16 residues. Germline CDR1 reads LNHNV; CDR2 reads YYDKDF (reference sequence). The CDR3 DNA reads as TGTGCCACCAGTGACGGACAGGGTGGTCCTAATTCACCCCTCCACTTT. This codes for CATSDGQGGPNSPLHF.